This TCR beta chain was documented in a study of graft-versus-host responses after intestinal transplantation. J gave up 6 bases and V 1 base, and 0 bases lay outside the gene matches. The germline V gene encodes CDR1 SEHNR and CDR2 FQNEAQ (reference sequence). This CDR3 contains 14 residues. Method: immunoSEQ multiplex PCR; TCRdb's copy keeps in-frame clones and lacks some. The table records more than 20,000 clones, roughly 80% of them present only once. The source was PBMCs, collected about 27 days after intestinal transplant. The chain links TRBV7-9 to TRBJ1-1; 12 bases match TRBD1. The receptor was isolated from a human patient who received an intestinal transplant, so some T cells may come from the graft donor. DNA of the CDR3: TGTGCCAGCAGCTTAGGGGACAGGGGGCCTGAAGCTTTCTTT. Its protein is CASSLGDRGPEAFF.